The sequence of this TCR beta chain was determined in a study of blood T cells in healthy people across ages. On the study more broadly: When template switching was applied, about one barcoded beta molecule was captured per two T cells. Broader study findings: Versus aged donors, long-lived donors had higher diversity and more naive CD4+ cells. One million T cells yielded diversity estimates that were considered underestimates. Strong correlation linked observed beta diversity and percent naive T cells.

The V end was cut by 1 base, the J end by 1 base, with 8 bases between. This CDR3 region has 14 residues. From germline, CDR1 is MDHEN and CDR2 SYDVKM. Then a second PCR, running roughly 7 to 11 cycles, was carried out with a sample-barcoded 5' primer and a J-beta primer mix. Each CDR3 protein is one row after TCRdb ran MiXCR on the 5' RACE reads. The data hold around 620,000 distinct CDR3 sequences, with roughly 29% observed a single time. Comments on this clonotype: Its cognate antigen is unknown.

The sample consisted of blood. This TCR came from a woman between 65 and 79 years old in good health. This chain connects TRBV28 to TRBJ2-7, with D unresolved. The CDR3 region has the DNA TGTGCCAGCAGTTTATTGAGGTTTTCCTACGAGCAGTACTTC. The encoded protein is CASSLLRFSYEQYF.